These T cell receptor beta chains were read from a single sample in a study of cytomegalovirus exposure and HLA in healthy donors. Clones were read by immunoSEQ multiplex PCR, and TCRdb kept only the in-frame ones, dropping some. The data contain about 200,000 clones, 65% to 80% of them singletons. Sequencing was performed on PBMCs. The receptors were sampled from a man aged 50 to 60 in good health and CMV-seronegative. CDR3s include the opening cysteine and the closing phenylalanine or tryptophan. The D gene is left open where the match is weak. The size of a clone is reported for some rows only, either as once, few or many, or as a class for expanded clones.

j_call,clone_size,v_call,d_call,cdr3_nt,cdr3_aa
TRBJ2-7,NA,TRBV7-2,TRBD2,TGTGCCAGCAGCTTAAGCGGGAGTGGATACGAGCAGTACTTC,CASSLSGSGYEQYF
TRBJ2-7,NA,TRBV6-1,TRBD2,TGTGCCAGCAGTGAAGCAGGACTAACTCGCAAGACTAGCGGGAGGCTCTACGAGCAGTACTTC,CASSEAGLTRKTSGRLYEQYF
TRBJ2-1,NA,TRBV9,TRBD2,TGTGCCAGCAGCGTATTTGGGACTAGCGAGGAGCAGTTCTTC,CASSVFGTSEEQFF
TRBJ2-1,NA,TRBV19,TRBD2,TGTGCCACCCGGACTAGCGGGACCAATGAGCAGTTCTTC,CATRTSGTNEQFF
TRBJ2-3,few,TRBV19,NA,TGTGCCAGTAGTATACGACTGGAAGTGGATACGCAGTATTTT,CASSIRLEVDTQYF
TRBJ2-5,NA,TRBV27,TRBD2,TGTGCCAGCAGTTTATTAGGTAGCGGGGGGGAGGAGACCCAGTACTTC,CASSLLGSGGEETQYF
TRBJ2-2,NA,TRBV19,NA,TGTGCCAGTAGGCCCGATCGCGAGAACACCGGGGAGCTGTTTTTT,CASRPDRENTGELFF
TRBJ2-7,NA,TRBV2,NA,TGTGCCAGCAGTGAAGCGACGGCAGGGATGGACGAGCAGTACTTC,CASSEATAGMDEQYF
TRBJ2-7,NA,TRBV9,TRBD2,TGTGCCAGCAGCGTGGAAGCGGGAGCCTACGAGCAGTACTTC,CASSVEAGAYEQYF
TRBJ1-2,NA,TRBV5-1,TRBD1,TGCGCCAGCAGCTTGCGGTCCGGGACAGGAGGGGGGGATGGCTACACCTTC,CASSLRSGTGGGDGYTF
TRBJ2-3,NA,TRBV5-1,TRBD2,TGCGCCAGCAGGGAATCTAGCGGATTCACAGATACGCAGTATTTT,CASRESSGFTDTQYF
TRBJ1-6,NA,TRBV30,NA,TGTGCCTGGAGTGTACACAGGGCGGCTTCACCCCTCCACTTT,CAWSVHRAASPLHF
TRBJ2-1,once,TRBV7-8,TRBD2,TGTGCCAGCAGCTTATCCGGCGGGAGAGAGTCCTACAATGAGCAGTTCTTC,CASSLSGGRESYNEQFF
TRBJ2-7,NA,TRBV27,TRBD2,TGTGCCAGCAGTCGACCAGGGACTAGCGGCTCCTACGAGCAGTACTTC,CASSRPGTSGSYEQYF
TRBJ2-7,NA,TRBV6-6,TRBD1,TGTGCCAGCAACCCCAGGGGGACCCAAACGGGCGAGCAGTACTTC,CASNPRGTQTGEQYF
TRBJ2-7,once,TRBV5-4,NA,TGTGCCAGCAGCTCTGACTCGAGCTCCTACGAGCAGTACTTC,CASSSDSSSYEQYF
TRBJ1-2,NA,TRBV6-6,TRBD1,TGTGCCAGCAGAGGGACAGGAAGGACCTATGGCTACACCTTC,CASRGTGRTYGYTF
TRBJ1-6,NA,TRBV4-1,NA,TGCGCCAGCAGCCAAACAAGGGGTAATTCACCCCTCCACTTT,CASSQTRGNSPLHF
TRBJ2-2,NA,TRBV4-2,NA,TGTGCCAGCAGCTTTCCGGGACAAACCTCGAACACCGGGGAGCTGTTTTTT,CASSFPGQTSNTGELFF
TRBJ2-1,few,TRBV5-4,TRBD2,TGTGCCAGCAGCTCGACTAGCGGGAACTACAATGAGCAGTTCTTC,CASSSTSGNYNEQFF
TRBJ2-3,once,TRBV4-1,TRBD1,TGCGCCAGCAACCTCGGACAGGGGACAGATACGCAGTATTTT,CASNLGQGTDTQYF
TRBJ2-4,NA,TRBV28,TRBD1,TGTGCCAGCAGTACAGGGGTTACCATTCAGTACTTC,CASSTGVTIQYF